The rows below give T cell receptor beta chains drawn from one sample of a study of blood T cell repertoires in COVID-19. Sequencing was performed with immunoSEQ multiplex PCR; in TCRdb, only in-frame clones are kept and a portion is missing. The table has more than 200,000 clones, approximately 90% seen once. The sample comprised PBMCs or T cells enriched from blood (not recorded which). The origin of the receptors is a man aged 40-49 years who had recovered from COVID-19. Both conserved end residues are part of each CDR3. D genes are given only for firm matches. Clone size is not always given. Where it is, it says once, few, many or a class for expanded clones.

TRBJ1-1,TRBV30,.,once,TGTGCCTGGAGTTACCAATCGGGGGACACTGAAGCTTTCTTT,CAWSYQSGDTEAFF
TRBJ2-1,TRBV12-3/TRBV12-4,.,.,TGTGCCAGCAGTAAAGATACAGGGAAGCAGTTCTTC,CASSKDTGKQFF
TRBJ2-7,TRBV7-2,.,.,TGTGCCAGCAGCCTAAACGTTGCCTACGAGCAGTACTTC,CASSLNVAYEQYF
TRBJ1-6,TRBV5-1,TRBD1,.,TGCGCCAGCAGCGTTACATCGGACAGGGGAACACCCCTCCACTTT,CASSVTSDRGTPLHF
TRBJ2-3,TRBV11-2,.,.,TGTGCCAGCACCCTCTGGGGCCCCCGAGAGTGGGCAGATACGCAGTATTTT,CASTLWGPREWADTQYF
TRBJ1-3,TRBV11-2,TRBD1,few,TGTGCCAGCACGCCAACAGGGGGATCTGGAAACACCATATATTTT,CASTPTGGSGNTIYF
TRBJ2-1,TRBV7-9,TRBD2,once,TGTGCCAGCAGCCCTAGTACTAGCGGGGGGGCCTATGAGCAGTTCTTC,CASSPSTSGGAYEQFF
TRBJ2-7,TRBV4-2,TRBD2,.,TGTGCCAGCAGCCAAGATTCAGCGGGAGAATTTCGCGAGCAGTACTTC,CASSQDSAGEFREQYF
TRBJ1-1,TRBV7-8,TRBD1,.,TGTGCCAGCAGCTTAGGACAGGGGGCCACTGAAGCTTTCTTT,CASSLGQGATEAFF
TRBJ2-1,TRBV7-8,TRBD2,.,TGTGCCAGCAGCTTAGCGCGGTCAGCGGGGTACAATGAGCAGTTCTTC,CASSLARSAGYNEQFF
TRBJ2-1,TRBV11-3,.,.,TGTGCCAGCAGCCTACAGGGTGAGCAGTTCTTC,CASSLQGEQFF
TRBJ1-1,TRBV2,.,.,TGTGCCAGCAGTGCCCCCGTGGGGGGGACTGAAGCTTTCTTT,CASSAPVGGTEAFF
TRBJ2-5,TRBV19,TRBD1,once,TGTGCCAGCTGGGGACAGGGCGCGGGAGAGACCCAGTACTTC,CASWGQGAGETQYF
TRBJ2-7,TRBV28,.,.,TGTGCCAGCAGTTTAGACAGCCCCTACGAGCAGTACTTC,CASSLDSPYEQYF
TRBJ2-7,TRBV15,TRBD1,.,TGTGCCACCAGCAGAGATCTGGACAGGACTGGCGAGCAGTACTTC,CATSRDLDRTGEQYF
TRBJ2-2,TRBV3-1/TRBV3-2,TRBD1,.,TGTGCCAGCAGCCAAGGGGACAGGGGGCGTACCGGGGAGCTGTTTTTT,CASSQGDRGRTGELFF
TRBJ1-6,TRBV7-2,.,once,TGTGCCAGCAGTCCACAGGGAGCCTATAATTCACCCCTCCACTTT,CASSPQGAYNSPLHF
TRBJ2-3,TRBV24-1,TRBD2,.,TGTGCCACCAGTCCTAGCGGGAGCGGGGATACGCAGTATTTT,CATSPSGSGDTQYF
TRBJ2-1,TRBV19,TRBD2,.,TGTGCCAGTAGCACCGGGACTAGCGACTACAATGAGCAGTTCTTC,CASSTGTSDYNEQFF
TRBJ2-7,TRBV6-5,.,.,TGTGCCAGCGCGGAGGGACTCGACGAGCAGTACTTC,CASAEGLDEQYF
TRBJ2-2,TRBV11-1,.,.,TGTGCCAGCAGCTTAGCGTTTGAGACTTCTGGGGAGCTGTTTTTT,CASSLAFETSGELFF
TRBJ2-5,TRBV18,.,.,TGTGCCAGCTCGCCGTCAGGGTATGAAGAGACCCAGTACTTC,CASSPSGYEETQYF
TRBJ2-7,TRBV6-1,TRBD1,.,TGTGCCAGCAGTGATACACAGGGGGCGGGATACGAGCAGTACTTC,CASSDTQGAGYEQYF
TRBJ1-1,TRBV30,.,.,TGTGCCTGGAGTGAAAACCAGCAGCGAGAAGCTTTCTTT,CAWSENQQREAFF
TRBJ1-1,TRBV18,.,.,TGTGCCAGCTCACCCACCGAGTCGCATGCTGAAGCTTTCTTT,CASSPTESHAEAFF
TRBJ1-2,TRBV2,TRBD1,.,TGTGCCAGCAGTTGGACAGGGAAGAGCTATGGCTACACCTTC,CASSWTGKSYGYTF
TRBJ1-2,TRBV19,.,once,TGTGCCAGTAGTATTCCAAAAGGCCTACAGGCGGGGAACTATGGCTACACCTTC,CASSIPKGLQAGNYGYTF
TRBJ1-4,TRBV7-9,.,.,TGTGCCAATGGTTGGGGTGAGGGTGAAAAACTGTTTTTT,CANGWGEGEKLFF
TRBJ1-5,TRBV3-1/TRBV3-2,.,.,TGTGCCAGCAGCCAAGGGGCAGGGGAATACCAGCCCCAGCATTTT,CASSQGAGEYQPQHF
TRBJ2-4,TRBV5-1,.,.,TGCGCCAGCAGCTTGTTTCAGGGGGCCAAAAACATTCAGTACTTC,CASSLFQGAKNIQYF
TRBJ2-7,TRBV29-1,TRBD2,.,TGCAGCGTGCGGACTAGCGGGCACTCCTACGAGCAGTACTTC,CSVRTSGHSYEQYF
TRBJ1-2,TRBV12-3/TRBV12-4,TRBD1,.,TGTGCCAGCACCCTTACAGGGGTTGATGGCTACACCTTC,CASTLTGVDGYTF
TRBJ2-2,TRBV5-1,TRBD2,few,TGCGCCAGCAGCTGGGCCCCACTAGCGGGGGGACCATCGAACACCGGGGAGCTGTTTTTT,CASSWAPLAGGPSNTGELFF
TRBJ2-7,TRBV11-2,.,.,TGTGCCAGCAGCTTAGTAGCAGCCTCCTACGAGCAGTACTTC,CASSLVAASYEQYF
TRBJ1-1,TRBV30,TRBD1,few,TGTGCCTGGAGTCCCTACCGGGGACAGGGGGTCACTGAAGCTTTCTTT,CAWSPYRGQGVTEAFF
TRBJ1-5,TRBV6-2/TRBV6-3,.,.,TGTGCCAGCAGCCCCGGCGGCAGCAATCAGCCCCAGCATTTT,CASSPGGSNQPQHF